This T cell receptor (beta chain) is drawn from a study of CD8 T cells in ankylosing spondylitis. General study points: It appeared that ankylosing spondylitis blood was characterized by a TCR beta motif of several highly homologous variants. In peripheral blood, disease-linked CD8+ clones occurred at relatively low frequencies.

Remarks on this clonotype: Its antigen remains unknown.

MiXCR, run by TCRdb on the 5' RACE reads, gives a single entry per CDR3 protein. The table has about 510,000 distinct CDR3 sequences, about 5.2% seen once. Trimming removed 6 bases at V and 3 bases at J, with 17 bases between. The CDR3 extends over 15 amino acids. Germline lookup yields CDR1 KGHSH and CDR2 LQKENI. The sequencing sample was made of blood, either unsorted or a sorted T cell fraction (not recorded which). The V and J genes are TRBV18 and TRBJ2-5; weak D call: TRBD1 (6 bases). This TCR derives from a male donor with ankylosing spondylitis. The CDR3 region has the DNA TGTGCCAGCTCTCCGGTAGCTGGGGGCGAAGAGACCCAGTACTTC. Residues: CASSPVAGGEETQYF. Looking up the rest from reference TRBV18 and TRBJ2-5 gives the full variable domain: NAGVMQNPRHLVRRRGQEARLRCSPMKGHSHVYWYRQLPEEGLKFMVYLQKENIIDESGMPKERFSAEFPKEGPSILRIQQVVRGDSAAYFCASSPVAGGEETQYFGPGTRLLVL.